This T cell receptor (beta chain) was captured by sequencing in a study of naive and memory T cell subsets. The V end lost 3 bases, the J end lost 0 bases, and 8 bases lay between the germline ends. Germline V CDR1 and CDR2: DFQATT, SNEGSKA (reference sequence). The CDR3 spans 13 residues. Findings and limits, study-wide: There was no ground truth to check naive and memory subset results.

This clonotype was detected only a few times. What it binds is unknown. Two oligonucleotides, mixed equimolar, formed the beta constant-region primer covering TRBC1 and TRBC2. Ligation attached a single-stranded oligonucleotide with a 12-nucleotide UMI and the SP2 primer to the cDNA 3' end. TCRdb re-called the UMI-ligation and nested PCR reads through MiXCR, storing one row per CDR3 protein. Here the sample spans approximately 27,000 distinct CDR3 sequences, around 10% being singletons. This clonotype originated in a human donor in good health. Sample: effector memory CD4+ T cells from blood. The subset is: effector memory, CD45RA- CD27-. This chain uses TRBV20-1 with TRBJ1-1; unclear D gene. The CDR3 here is CSASSKMNTEAFF. The CDR3 DNA sequence: TGCAGTGCTAGCAGTAAGATGAACACTGAAGCTTTCTTT.